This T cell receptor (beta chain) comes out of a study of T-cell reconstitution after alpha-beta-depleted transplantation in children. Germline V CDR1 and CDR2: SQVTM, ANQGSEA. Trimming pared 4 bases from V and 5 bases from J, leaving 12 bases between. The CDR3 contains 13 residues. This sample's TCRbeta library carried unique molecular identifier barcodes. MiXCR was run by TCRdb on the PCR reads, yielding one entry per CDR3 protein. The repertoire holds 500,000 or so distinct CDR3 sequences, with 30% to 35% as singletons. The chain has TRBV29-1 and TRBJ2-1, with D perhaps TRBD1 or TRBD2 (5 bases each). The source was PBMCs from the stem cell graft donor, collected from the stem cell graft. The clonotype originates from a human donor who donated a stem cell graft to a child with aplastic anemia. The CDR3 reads CSVGMGTDNEQFF. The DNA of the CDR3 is TGCAGCGTTGGAATGGGGACCGACAATGAGCAGTTCTTC.